This paragraph reports one T cell receptor (beta chain). How the authors handled the data: Reference gene primer amplification gave estimated nucleated cell counts. The assay was immunoSEQ multiplex PCR, and TCRdb's table has in-frame clones only and misses some. The V and J calls and clone size are taken from that table; D and trimming were inferred from the DNA. Of around 100,000 clones detected, nearly 90% appear once; the ten largest clones hold around 3.1%. This specimen belongs to a study of blood T cell repertoires in COVID-19. Study information: Sites in the United States, Italy and Spain provided acute and convalescent COVID-19 samples. PBMCs, B-cell-depleted T cells, or T cells provided the cDNA or gDNA that made up the material.

The sample consisted of peripheral blood. The receptor was isolated from a man aged 45-60 years in a cohort sampled during active COVID-19.

The CDR3 sequence: CASSETASRGYTGELFF. The CDR3 DNA reads TGTGCCAGCAGCGAGACCGCCTCGCGGGGCTACACCGGGGAGCTGTTTTTT. V usage is TRBV14 and J usage is TRBJ2-2, with D perhaps TRBD2 (6 bases). From germline, CDR1 is SGHDN and CDR2 FVKESK. The CDR3 length is 17 residues. Trimming took 5 bases from V and 3 from J, leaving 19 bases between them.